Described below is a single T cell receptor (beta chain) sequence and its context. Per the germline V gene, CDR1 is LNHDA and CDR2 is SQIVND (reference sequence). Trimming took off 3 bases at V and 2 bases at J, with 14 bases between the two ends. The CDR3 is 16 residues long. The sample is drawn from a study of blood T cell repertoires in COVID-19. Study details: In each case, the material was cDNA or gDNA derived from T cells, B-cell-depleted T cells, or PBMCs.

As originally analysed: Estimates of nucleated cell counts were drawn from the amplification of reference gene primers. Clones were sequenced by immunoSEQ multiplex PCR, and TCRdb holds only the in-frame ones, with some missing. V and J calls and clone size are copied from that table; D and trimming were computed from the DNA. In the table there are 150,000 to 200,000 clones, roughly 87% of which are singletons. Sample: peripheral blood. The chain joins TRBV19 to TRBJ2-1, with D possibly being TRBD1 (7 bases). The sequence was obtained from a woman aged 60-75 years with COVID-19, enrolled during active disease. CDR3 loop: CASSIQGGGTYNEQFF. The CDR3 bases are TGTGCCAGTAGTATCCAGGGGGGAGGCACCTACAATGAGCAGTTCTTC.